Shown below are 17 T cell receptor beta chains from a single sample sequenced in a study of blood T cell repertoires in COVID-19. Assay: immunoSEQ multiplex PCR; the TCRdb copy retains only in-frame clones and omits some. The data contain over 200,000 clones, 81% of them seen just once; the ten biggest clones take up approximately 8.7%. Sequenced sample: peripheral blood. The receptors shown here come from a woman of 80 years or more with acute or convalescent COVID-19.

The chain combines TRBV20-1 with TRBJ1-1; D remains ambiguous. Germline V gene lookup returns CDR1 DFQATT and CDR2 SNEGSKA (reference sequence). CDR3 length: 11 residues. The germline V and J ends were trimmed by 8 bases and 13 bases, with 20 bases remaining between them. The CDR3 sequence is CSSNGDMASFF. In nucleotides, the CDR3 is TGCAGTTCGAACGGGGATATGGCGAGTTTCTTT.

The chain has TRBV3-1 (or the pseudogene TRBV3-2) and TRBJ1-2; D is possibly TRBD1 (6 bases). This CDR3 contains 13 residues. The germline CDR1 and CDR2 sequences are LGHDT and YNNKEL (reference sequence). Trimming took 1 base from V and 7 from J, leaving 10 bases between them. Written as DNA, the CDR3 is TGTGCCAGCAGCCAAGCGGGGGGCGTTGGCTACACCTTC. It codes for CASSQAGGVGYTF.

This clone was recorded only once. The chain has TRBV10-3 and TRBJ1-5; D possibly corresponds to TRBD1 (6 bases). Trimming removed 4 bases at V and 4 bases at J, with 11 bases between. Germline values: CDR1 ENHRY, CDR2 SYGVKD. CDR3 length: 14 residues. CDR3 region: CAISVGGPNQPQHF. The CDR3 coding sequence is TGTGCCATCAGTGTGGGGGGGCCGAATCAGCCCCAGCATTTT.

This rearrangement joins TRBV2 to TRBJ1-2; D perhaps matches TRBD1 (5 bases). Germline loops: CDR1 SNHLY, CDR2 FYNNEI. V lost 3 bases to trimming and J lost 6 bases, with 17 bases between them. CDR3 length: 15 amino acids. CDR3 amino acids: CASSDRARQGNGYTF. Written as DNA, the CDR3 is TGTGCCAGCAGTGACCGCGCAAGGCAGGGTAATGGCTACACCTTC.

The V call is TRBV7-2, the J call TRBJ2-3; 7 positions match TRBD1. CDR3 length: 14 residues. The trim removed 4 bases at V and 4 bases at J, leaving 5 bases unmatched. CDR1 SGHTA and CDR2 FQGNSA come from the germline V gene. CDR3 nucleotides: TGTGCCAGCAGCTCTACAGGGGTAGCAGATACGCAGTATTTT. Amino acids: CASSSTGVADTQYF.

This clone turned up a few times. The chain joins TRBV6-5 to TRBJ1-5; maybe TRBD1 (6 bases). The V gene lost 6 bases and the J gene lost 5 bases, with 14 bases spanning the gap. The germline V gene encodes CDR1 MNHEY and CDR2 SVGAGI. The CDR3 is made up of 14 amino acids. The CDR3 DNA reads TGTGCCAGCAGAGCCCTCAACAGGGATCAGCCCCAGCATTTT. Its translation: CASRALNRDQPQHF.

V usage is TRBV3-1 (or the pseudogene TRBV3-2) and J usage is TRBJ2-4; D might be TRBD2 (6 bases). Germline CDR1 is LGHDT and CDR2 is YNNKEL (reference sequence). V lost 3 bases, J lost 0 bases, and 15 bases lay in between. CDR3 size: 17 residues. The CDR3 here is CASSQGLPKGAKNIQYF. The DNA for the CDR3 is TGTGCCAGCAGCCAGGGACTGCCGAAGGGAGCCAAAAACATTCAGTACTTC.

The CDR3 loop reads CAQAGRDTGELFF. In DNA form, the CDR3 reads TGTGCCCAAGCCGGGAGGGACACCGGGGAGCTGTTTTTT. The chain recombines TRBV5-4 with TRBJ2-2; 8 nucleotides line up with TRBD2. Per the germline V gene, CDR1 is SGHNT and CDR2 is YYREEE (reference sequence). This CDR3 region has 13 residues. V dropped 10 bases and J dropped 3; count of bases not matched to a gene: 5.

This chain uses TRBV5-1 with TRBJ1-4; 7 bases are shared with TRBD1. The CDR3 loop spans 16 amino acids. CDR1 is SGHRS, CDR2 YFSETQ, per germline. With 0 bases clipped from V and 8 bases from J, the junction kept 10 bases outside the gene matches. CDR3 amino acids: CASSLGFAGGEEKLFF. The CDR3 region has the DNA TGCGCCAGCAGCTTGGGGTTTGCAGGGGGTGAGGAAAAACTGTTTTTT.

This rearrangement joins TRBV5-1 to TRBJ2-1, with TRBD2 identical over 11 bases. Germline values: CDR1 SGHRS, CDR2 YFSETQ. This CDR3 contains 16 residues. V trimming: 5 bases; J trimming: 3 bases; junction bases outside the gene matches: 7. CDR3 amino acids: CASSPGLAGHYNEQFF. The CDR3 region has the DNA TGCGCCAGCAGTCCTGGACTAGCGGGTCACTACAATGAGCAGTTCTTC. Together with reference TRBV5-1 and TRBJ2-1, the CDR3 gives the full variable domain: KAGVTQTPRYLIKTRGQQVTLSCSPISGHRSVSWYQQTPGQGLQFLFEYFSETQRNKGNFPGRFSGRQFSNSRSEMNVSTLELGDSALYLCASSPGLAGHYNEQFFGPGTRLTVL.

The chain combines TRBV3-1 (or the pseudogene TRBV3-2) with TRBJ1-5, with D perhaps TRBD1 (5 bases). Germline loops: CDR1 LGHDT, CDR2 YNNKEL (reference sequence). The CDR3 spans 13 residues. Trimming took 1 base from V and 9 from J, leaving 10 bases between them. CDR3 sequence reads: CASSQGGEGPQHF. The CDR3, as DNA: TGTGCCAGCAGCCAAGGGGGGGAGGGGCCCCAGCATTTT.

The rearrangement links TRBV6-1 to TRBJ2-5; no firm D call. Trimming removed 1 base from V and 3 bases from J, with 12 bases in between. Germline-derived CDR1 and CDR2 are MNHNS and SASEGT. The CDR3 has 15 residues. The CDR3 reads CASSEGVVLKETQYF. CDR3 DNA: TGTGCCAGCAGTGAAGGAGTGGTACTCAAAGAGACCCAGTACTTC.

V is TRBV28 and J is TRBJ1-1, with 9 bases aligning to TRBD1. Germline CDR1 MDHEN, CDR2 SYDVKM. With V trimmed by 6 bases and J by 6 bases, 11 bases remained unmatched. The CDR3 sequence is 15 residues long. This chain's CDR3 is CASRPMDRGRPEAFF. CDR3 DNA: TGTGCCAGCAGACCGATGGACAGGGGCCGGCCTGAAGCTTTCTTT.

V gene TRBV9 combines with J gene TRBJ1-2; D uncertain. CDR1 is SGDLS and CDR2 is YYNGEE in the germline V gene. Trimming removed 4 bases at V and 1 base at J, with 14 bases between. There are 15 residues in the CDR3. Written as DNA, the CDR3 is TGTGCCAGCAGCAACGCGGCCCCGCTTAACTATGGCTACACCTTC. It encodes CASSNAAPLNYGYTF.

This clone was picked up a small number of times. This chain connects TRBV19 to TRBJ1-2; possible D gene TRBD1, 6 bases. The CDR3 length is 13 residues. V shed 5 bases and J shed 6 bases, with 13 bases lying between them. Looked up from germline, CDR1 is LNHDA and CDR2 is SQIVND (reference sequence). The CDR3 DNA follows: TGTGCCAGTAGTCCGAACAGGGATAATGGCTACACCTTC. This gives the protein CASSPNRDNGYTF.

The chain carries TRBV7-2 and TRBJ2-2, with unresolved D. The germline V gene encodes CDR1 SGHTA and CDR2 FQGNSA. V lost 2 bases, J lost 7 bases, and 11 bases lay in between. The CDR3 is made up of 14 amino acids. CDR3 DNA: TGTGCCAGCAGCTTAAGTCTAGTGGGCGGGGAGCTGTTTTTT. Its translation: CASSLSLVGGELFF. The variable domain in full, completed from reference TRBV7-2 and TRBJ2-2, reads GAGVSQSPSNKVTEKGKDVELRCDPISGHTALYWYRQSLGQGLEFLIYFQGNSAPDKSGLPSDRFSAERTGGSVSTLTIQRTQQEDSAVYLCASSLSLVGGELFFGEGSRLTVL.

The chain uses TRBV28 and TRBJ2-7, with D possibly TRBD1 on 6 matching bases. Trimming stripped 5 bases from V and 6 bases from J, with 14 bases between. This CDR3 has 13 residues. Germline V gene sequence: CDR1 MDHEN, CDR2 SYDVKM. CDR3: CASSGTGFPEQYF. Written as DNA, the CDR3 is TGTGCCAGCAGTGGAACAGGGTTCCCCGAGCAGTACTTC. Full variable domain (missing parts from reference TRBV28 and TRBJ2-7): DVKVTQSSRYLVKRTGEKVFLECVQDMDHENMFWYRQDPGLGLRLIYFSYDVKMKEKGDIPEGYSVSREKKERFSLILESASTNQTSMYLCASSGTGFPEQYFGPGTRLTVT.